This T cell receptor (beta chain) was documented in a study of Tregs in tolerant kidney transplant recipients. Whole-study findings and limits: Antigen-driven expansion was suggested because donor-specific Tregs expanded more than all Tregs in tolerant patients.

Germline CDR1 reads SGHTA; CDR2 reads FQGNSA. Trimming at V came to 3 bases and at J to 2 bases, leaving 7 bases not matched to a gene. The CDR3 is 15 residues long. Libraries were prepared by immunoSEQ multiplex PCR; TCRdb keeps only in-frame clonotypes and omits some of them. The sample contains around 86,000 clones, 75% to 95% of which appear only once. For this clone: The target antigen is unknown.

The nonmyeloablative bone marrow transplants came from related graft donors, with transient mixed chimerism. CD4+CD25+CD127- Tregs, CD4+CD25- non-Tregs, CD4 and CD8 cells were sorted. The sequence was collected from a human patient who received a combined kidney and bone marrow transplant. Some T cells may originate from the graft donor. The rearrangement joins TRBV7-2 to TRBJ2-7; TRBD2 aligns across 7 bases. The sequencing here drew on CD4+ T cells from blood (PBMCs), taken 24 months after the transplant. The CDR3 region is CASSLRGGFPYEQYF. The CDR3 DNA is TGTGCCAGCAGCTTGCGGGGAGGGTTCCCCTACGAGCAGTACTTC.